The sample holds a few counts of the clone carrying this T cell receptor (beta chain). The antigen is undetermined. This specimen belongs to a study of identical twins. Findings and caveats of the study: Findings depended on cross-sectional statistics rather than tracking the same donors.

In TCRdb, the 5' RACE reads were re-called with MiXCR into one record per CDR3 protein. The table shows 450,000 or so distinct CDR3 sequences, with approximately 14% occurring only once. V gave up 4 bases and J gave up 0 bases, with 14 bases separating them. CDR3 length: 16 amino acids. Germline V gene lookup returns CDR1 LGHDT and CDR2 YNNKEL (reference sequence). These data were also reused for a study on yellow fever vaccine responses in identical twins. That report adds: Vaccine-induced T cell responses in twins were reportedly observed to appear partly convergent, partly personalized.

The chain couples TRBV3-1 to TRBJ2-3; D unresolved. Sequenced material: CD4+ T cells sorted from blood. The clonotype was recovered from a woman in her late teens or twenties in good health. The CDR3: CASSRWLSQSTDTQYF. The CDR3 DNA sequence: TGTGCCAGCAGCCGGTGGCTCTCCCAAAGCACAGATACGCAGTATTTT.